This T cell receptor (beta chain) was observed in a study of shared clonotypes between healthy human individuals. At the level of the study: Researchers drew samples from two women and a few men aged 18 to 49.

Naive CD45RA+ and memory CD45RA-negative subsets were split from CD4+ cells. The CDR3 totals 14 residues. V lost 3 bases, J lost 4 bases, and 6 bases stayed unmatched. Germline lookup yields CDR1 SGHDT and CDR2 YYEEEE. This clone has only a few counts. Each subset's genomic DNA was split evenly across several immunoSEQ plates. Using roughly 180 ng DNA, around 30,000 T cell genomes, the sorted-subset replicate PCRs were run. The method was immunoSEQ multiplex PCR; TCRdb's version includes in-frame clones alone and lacks a portion of them. The data hold 2.3 million or so clones, with approximately 95% observed a single time.

The TCR comes from a man between 18 and 29 years old in good health. Some clones in this sample may be carry-over from other donors' samples. The chain has TRBV5-6 and TRBJ1-2; 7 bases line up with TRBD1. The sample comprised naive CD4+ T cells from PBMCs. As for subset: CD45RA+ positively selected. CDR3 DNA sequence: TGTGCCAGCAGCTGGGAGGGACAGAGCTATGGCTACACCTTC. It codes for CASSWEGQSYGYTF.